This T cell receptor (beta chain) was captured by sequencing in a study of OX40 agonist ivuxolimab in advanced cancers. Whole-study context: The patients got ivuxolimab, which is an agonistic anti-OX40 (CD134) antibody.

TCRdb's table, derived via immunoSEQ multiplex PCR, lists solely in-frame clones and lacks some. The table records tens of thousands of clones, about 80% of them present only once. Germline V gene lookup returns CDR1 SGHDT and CDR2 YYEEEE. CDR3 length equals 18 residues. V dropped 1 base and J dropped 1; count of bases not matched to a gene: 9. This chain joins TRBV5-6 and TRBJ2-7, with 12 positions matching TRBD1. The sample in question was CD4+ or CD8+ T cells sorted from blood, obtained in a trial of the OX40 agonist ivuxolimab. The source is an adult with an advanced solid tumor such as melanoma, head and neck, liver or kidney cancer. CDR3 coding DNA: TGTGCCAGCAGCTTGACCGGGACAGGGGGCTCGGGGTCCTACGAGCAGTACTTC. Protein product: CASSLTGTGGSGSYEQYF.